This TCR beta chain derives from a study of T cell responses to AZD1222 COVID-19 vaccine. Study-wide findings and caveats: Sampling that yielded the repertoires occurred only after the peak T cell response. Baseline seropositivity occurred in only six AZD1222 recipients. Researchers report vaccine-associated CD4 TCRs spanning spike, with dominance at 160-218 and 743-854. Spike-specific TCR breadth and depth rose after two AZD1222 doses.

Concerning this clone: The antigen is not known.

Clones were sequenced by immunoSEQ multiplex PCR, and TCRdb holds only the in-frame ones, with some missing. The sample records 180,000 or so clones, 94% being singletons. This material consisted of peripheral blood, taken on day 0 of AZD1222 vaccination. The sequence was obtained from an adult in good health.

The CDR3 nucleotides read TGTGCCAGCAGCTTAGGTGGGACCCTCTATGGCTACACCTTC. Translating gives CASSLGGTLYGYTF. This chain uses TRBV7-2 with TRBJ1-2; possible D gene TRBD1, 5 bases. The length of the CDR3 is 14 residues. Trimming shortened V by 1 base and J by 4 bases, and 10 bases separated the two germline ends. The germline V gene has CDR1 SGHTA and CDR2 FQGNSA.